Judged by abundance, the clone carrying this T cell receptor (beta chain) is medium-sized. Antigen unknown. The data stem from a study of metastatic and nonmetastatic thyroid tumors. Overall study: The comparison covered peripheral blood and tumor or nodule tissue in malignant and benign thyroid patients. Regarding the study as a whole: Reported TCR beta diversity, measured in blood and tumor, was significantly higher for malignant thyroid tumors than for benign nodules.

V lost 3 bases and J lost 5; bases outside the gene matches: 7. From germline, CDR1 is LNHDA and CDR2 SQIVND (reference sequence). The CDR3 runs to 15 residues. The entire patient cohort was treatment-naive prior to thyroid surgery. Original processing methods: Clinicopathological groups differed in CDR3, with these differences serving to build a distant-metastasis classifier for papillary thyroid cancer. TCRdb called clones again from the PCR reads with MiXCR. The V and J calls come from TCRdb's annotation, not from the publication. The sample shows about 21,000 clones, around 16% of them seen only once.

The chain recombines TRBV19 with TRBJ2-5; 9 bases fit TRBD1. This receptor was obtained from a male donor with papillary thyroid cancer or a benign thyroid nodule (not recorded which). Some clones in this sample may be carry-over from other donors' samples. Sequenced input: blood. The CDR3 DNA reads TGTGCCAGTAGTATGCTTACAGGGGGCAGTGAGACCCAGTACTTC. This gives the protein CASSMLTGGSETQYF.